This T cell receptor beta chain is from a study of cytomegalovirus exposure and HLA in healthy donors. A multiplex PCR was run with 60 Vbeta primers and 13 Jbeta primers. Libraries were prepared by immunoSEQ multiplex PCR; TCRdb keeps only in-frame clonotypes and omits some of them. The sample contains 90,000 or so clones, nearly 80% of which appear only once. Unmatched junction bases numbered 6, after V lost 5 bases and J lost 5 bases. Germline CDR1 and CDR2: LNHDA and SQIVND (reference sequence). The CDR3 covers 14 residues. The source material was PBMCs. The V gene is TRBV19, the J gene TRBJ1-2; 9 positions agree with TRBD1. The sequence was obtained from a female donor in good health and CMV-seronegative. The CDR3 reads CASSLDRGVYGYTF. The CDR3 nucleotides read TGTGCCAGTAGTCTGGACAGGGGAGTTTATGGCTACACCTTC.